The clone carrying this T cell receptor beta chain was seen at least ten times. This is likely a read error, given that the CDR3 carries no conserved phenylalanine or tryptophan at its end. The record originates from a study of Graves' ophthalmopathy and Graves' hyperthyroidism. Amplified material comprised TCR beta CDR3 regions derived from RNA transcripts. Second-round multiplex PCR followed a first-round RT-PCR using HTBI primers. From the multiplex PCR reads, TCRdb called clonotypes with MiXCR, one entry per CDR3 protein. The repertoire holds just over 600,000 distinct CDR3 sequences, with about 20% as singletons. This CDR3 has 15 amino acids. V was pared by 5 bases and J by 4 bases, with 10 bases of the junction left unmatched.

Sequences were obtained from peripheral blood. This TCR was sampled from a woman younger than 30 with stable Graves' hyperthyroidism. Some clones in this sample may be carry-over from other donors' samples. The V and J genes are TRBV12-3 or TRBV12-4 and TRBJ1-2; 7 bases line up with TRBD1. CDR3 region: CASSKDRSFPYGYTS. The CDR3, as DNA: TGTGCCAGCAGTAAGGACAGGAGCTTTCCCTATGGCTACACCTCC.